This entry lists 24 T cell receptor beta chains sequenced from one sample in a study of T cell changes during pregnancy in multiple sclerosis. Generated by immunoSEQ multiplex PCR, the TCRdb table keeps only in-frame clones and is missing some. The table has approximately 46,000 clones, 89% seen once; the top ten hold approximately 1.2%. The sequencing used CD4+ T cells from peripheral blood mononuclear cells, collected after pregnancy. These receptors were collected from a female donor with multiple sclerosis, enrolled in a pregnancy study.

The chain links TRBV29-1 to TRBJ2-1; weak D call: TRBD2 (6 bases). The CDR3 totals 14 residues. Per the germline V gene, CDR1 is SQVTM and CDR2 is ANQGSEA. Trimming took off 2 bases at V and 10 bases at J, with 18 bases between the two ends. CDR3 in amino acids: CSVESWAGIREQFF. In DNA, the CDR3 is TGCAGCGTTGAATCGTGGGCGGGAATCCGAGAGCAGTTCTTC.

This clone is judged medium-sized (0.01 to 0.1%). The gene calls are TRBV30 and TRBJ2-7; D is possibly TRBD2 (6 bases). The CDR3 extends over 11 amino acids. The germline V and J ends were trimmed by 3 bases and 7 bases, with 10 bases remaining between them. Germline V lookup: CDR1 GTSNPN, CDR2 SVGIG (reference sequence). The CDR3 nucleotides are TGTGCCTGGAGCTGGGGGGAGGAGCAGTACTTC. The encoded protein is CAWSWGEEQYF.

The V and J genes are TRBV28 and TRBJ2-1, with 12 nucleotides matching TRBD2. V gave up 5 bases and J gave up 9 bases; unmatched junction bases: 5. The CDR3 consists of 14 residues. Germline V gene data show CDR1 as MDHEN and CDR2 as SYDVKM. CDR3 amino acids: CASSLAGGPGEQFF. Here the CDR3 DNA reads TGTGCCAGCAGTCTAGCGGGAGGGCCCGGTGAGCAGTTCTTC. Filled out from reference TRBV28 and TRBJ2-1, the complete variable domain reads DVKVTQSSRYLVKRTGEKVFLECVQDMDHENMFWYRQDPGLGLRLIYFSYDVKMKEKGDIPEGYSVSREKKERFSLILESASTNQTSMYLCASSLAGGPGEQFFGPGTRLTVL.

This chain joins TRBV5-4 and TRBJ2-1; 14 positions agree with TRBD2. Germline CDR1 is SGHNT and CDR2 is YYREEE (reference sequence). The CDR3 loop spans 17 amino acids. J lost 6 bases, V lost 2 bases, and 7 bases had no gene match. The CDR3 DNA sequence: TGTGCCAGCAGCTTACCGGGACTAGCGGGAGTTGGCAATGAGCAGTTCTTC. Encoded protein: CASSLPGLAGVGNEQFF.

The chain uses TRBV4-3 and TRBJ2-3, with D tentatively TRBD1 (6 bases). CDR3 length: 17 amino acids. Germline V gene lookup returns CDR1 LGHNA and CDR2 YSLEER. V was pared by 2 bases and J by 0 bases, with 15 bases between. DNA for the CDR3: TGCGCCAGCAGCCAAAATTACGGTGGGGGCAGCACAGATACGCAGTATTTT. Protein product: CASSQNYGGGSTDTQYF.

The chain carries TRBV28 and TRBJ1-1, with 11 bases aligning to TRBD1. This CDR3 spans 16 amino acids. V shed 7 bases and J 4 bases; nucleotides not matched to a gene: 11. From germline, CDR1 is MDHEN and CDR2 SYDVKM. The CDR3 DNA reads TGTGCCAGCAACACCGGGACAGGGGGGCTCGGCACTGAAGCTTTCTTT. Translation: CASNTGTGGLGTEAFF.

The chain carries TRBV6-1 and TRBJ2-7; 13 positions match TRBD2. Germline loops: CDR1 MNHNS, CDR2 SASEGT. The V segment lost 4 bases and the J segment 1 base; nucleotides outside the gene matches: 4. The CDR3 runs to 16 residues. The CDR3 region has the DNA TGTGCCAGCAGTGGATTGGGACTAGCGGGATCCTACGAGCAGTACTTC. Its protein product is CASSGLGLAGSYEQYF.

This clone was seen a few times. The chain recombines TRBV5-1 with TRBJ1-1; TRBD1 agrees at 8 bases. The CDR3 loop spans 13 amino acids. Germline values: CDR1 SGHRS, CDR2 YFSETQ. Trimming at V came to 3 bases and at J to 10 bases, leaving 8 bases not matched to a gene. The DNA of the CDR3 is TGCGCCAGCAGCTCCGGGACAGGTGGCAGAGCTTTCTTT. Translation: CASSSGTGGRAFF.

This clone was seen more than once but under ten times. The rearrangement uses TRBV7-9 and TRBJ2-1, with TRBD2 matching over 10 bases. The CDR3 is made up of 15 amino acids. Germline V gives CDR1 SEHNR, CDR2 FQNEAQ (reference sequence). V lost 5 bases to trimming and J lost 1 base; unmatched junction nucleotides: 2. CDR3 coding DNA: TGTGCCAGCAGCCCACTAGCGGGATCCTACAATGAGCAGTTCTTC. Amino acid sequence: CASSPLAGSYNEQFF.

The CDR3 DNA sequence: TGTGCCAGCAGCTTGGACGGCAGGGTTAAGACAGATACGCAGTATTTT. Encoded protein: CASSLDGRVKTDTQYF. The chain has TRBV5-6 and TRBJ2-3, with D tentatively TRBD1 (5 bases). In germline, CDR1 is SGHDT, CDR2 YYEEEE. Trimming cost V 0 bases and J 3 bases, with 14 bases left between them. The CDR3 is 16 residues long.

The chain carries TRBV29-1 and TRBJ2-7; the D gene is possibly TRBD2 (6 bases). In germline, CDR1 is SQVTM, CDR2 ANQGSEA. The CDR3 length is 11 residues. V was cut by 6 bases and J by 6 bases, with 12 bases left in between. CDR3 coding DNA: TGCAGCGTGCGACTAGTGGGCGAGCAGTACTTC. Protein: CSVRLVGEQYF.

This chain links TRBV6-5 with TRBJ1-2; possibly TRBD1 for D (5 bases). Germline V gene data show CDR1 as MNHEY and CDR2 as SVGAGI. Trimming cost V 7 bases and J 2 bases, with 11 bases left between them. This CDR3 contains 13 residues. The CDR3 DNA follows: TGTGCCAGCAAATCGACAGCGAACTATGGCTACACCTTC. Protein sequence: CASKSTANYGYTF.

In nucleotides, the CDR3 is TGCGCCAGCAGCCCCGGGACAGGGGGATTAAGGGGACTGTTTTTT. It specifies CASSPGTGGLRGLFF. This chain links TRBV4-1 with TRBJ1-4; 11 bases line up with TRBD1. The CDR3 covers 15 residues. The junction had 11 bases not matched to a gene; V was cut back by 4 bases and J by 13 bases. From germline, CDR1 is MGHRA and CDR2 YSYEKL.

The V gene is TRBV11-3, the J gene TRBJ2-7; a weak D match, TRBD2 (5 bases). V was pared by 2 bases and J by 0 bases, with 8 bases between. The CDR3 runs to 14 residues. Germline CDR1 reads SGHNT; CDR2 reads YENEEA. The DNA for the CDR3 is TGTGCCAGCAGCTTATCTGGGAGCTCCTACGAGCAGTACTTC. It is translated as CASSLSGSSYEQYF.

V is TRBV2 and J is TRBJ1-2; 7 bases fit TRBD1. The germline CDR1 and CDR2 sequences are SNHLY and FYNNEI. The junction had 9 bases not matched to a gene; V was cut back by 8 bases and J by 6 bases. There are 13 residues in the CDR3. CDR3 nucleotide sequence: TGTGCCAGCGTACCGGGACAGCCAAATGGCTACACCTTC. Translation gives CASVPGQPNGYTF.

A single count supports this clone. The chain joins TRBV30 to TRBJ2-5, with D tentatively TRBD2 (6 bases). This CDR3 contains 13 residues. The V and J ends lost 0 bases and 4 bases respectively, with 9 bases between them. Germline loops: CDR1 GTSNPN, CDR2 SVGIG (reference sequence). CDR3 loop: CAWSVGGGETQYF. For the CDR3, the DNA is TGTGCCTGGAGTGTCGGGGGAGGAGAGACCCAGTACTTC.

The rearrangement uses TRBV6-1 and TRBJ2-5; D uncertain. Germline CDR1 MNHNS, CDR2 SASEGT. Trimming took off 1 base at V and 7 bases at J, with 7 bases between the two ends. This CDR3 is built from 12 residues. CDR3 in amino acids: CASSEVPSTQYF. The CDR3 region has the DNA TGTGCCAGCAGTGAAGTCCCCTCGACCCAGTACTTC.

The chain combines TRBV6-1 with TRBJ2-2, with 11 bases aligning to TRBD2. The J segment lost 6 bases and the V segment lost 2 bases, leaving 2 bases of the junction unmatched. The CDR3 is 15 residues long. Germline V lookup: CDR1 MNHNS, CDR2 SASEGT. The CDR3 DNA reads as TGTGCCAGCAGTGAAACTAGCGGGAGTGCCGGGGAGCTGTTTTTT. It yields the protein CASSETSGSAGELFF.

The chain has TRBV2 and TRBJ1-4; D is unresolved. The ends were cut back, 7 bases at V and 8 bases at J, with 20 bases in the middle. The CDR3 has 15 amino acids. CDR1 and CDR2 from the germline V gene are SNHLY and FYNNEI. The CDR3 protein is CASTPSSGREEKLFF. The CDR3 DNA reads as TGTGCCAGCACACCCAGCTCGGGGAGGGAGGAAAAACTGTTTTTT.

This clone was seen only once. The V and J genes are TRBV5-1 and TRBJ2-1, with 7 bases matching TRBD1. CDR3 length: 14 amino acids. The V and J ends lost 7 bases and 2 bases, in that order; junction bases with no gene match: 6. The germline V gene has CDR1 SGHRS and CDR2 YFSETQ. This CDR3 is CASGPGQPYNEQFF. The CDR3 nucleotides are TGCGCCAGCGGCCCGGGACAGCCCTACAATGAGCAGTTCTTC. Complete variable domain (other parts from reference TRBV5-1 and TRBJ2-1): KAGVTQTPRYLIKTRGQQVTLSCSPISGHRSVSWYQQTPGQGLQFLFEYFSETQRNKGNFPGRFSGRQFSNSRSEMNVSTLELGDSALYLCASGPGQPYNEQFFGPGTRLTVL.

The count of this clone is one. This sequence joins TRBV28 and TRBJ2-3; TRBD1 might be the D (6 bases). Trimming cost V 2 bases and J 2 bases, with 11 bases left between them. The CDR3 spans 15 residues. The germline gives CDR1 MDHEN, CDR2 SYDVKM. The DNA for the CDR3 is TGTGCCAGCAGTTTAACGGGGACACTCACAGATACGCAGTATTTT. Its translation: CASSLTGTLTDTQYF.

This chain links TRBV4-2 with TRBJ1-5; 7 bases are shared with TRBD1. Germline-derived CDR1 and CDR2 are LGHNA and YNFKEQ. After removal of 0 bases from V and 6 bases from J, the junction contained 8 bases not matched to a gene. The CDR3 totals 16 residues. CDR3 nucleotides: TGTGCCAGCAGCCAAGAGCTACAGGGGCCCGGTCAGCCCCAGCATTTT. Its protein product is CASSQELQGPGQPQHF.

The chain is built from TRBV5-3 and TRBJ2-7; D is possibly TRBD1 (6 bases). TRBV5-3 is an ORF, and what it does is uncertain. Trimming stripped 3 bases from V and 0 bases from J, with 16 bases between. This CDR3 region has 16 residues. The CDR3 loop is CARSYGGAGDSYEQYF. DNA for the CDR3: TGTGCCAGAAGCTACGGTGGTGCAGGGGACTCCTACGAGCAGTACTTC.

This chain uses TRBV7-9 with TRBJ2-1, with D maybe TRBD1 (5 bases). V was pared by 4 bases and J by 0 bases, with 13 bases between. This CDR3 is 16 amino acids long. Germline V lookup: CDR1 SEHNR, CDR2 FQNEAQ (reference sequence). The CDR3 DNA reads TGTGCCAGCAGCTCCCCCGGACACCACTCCTACAATGAGCAGTTCTTC. Translating it yields CASSSPGHHSYNEQFF.